The 13 T cell receptor delta chains listed next were all sequenced from one sample in a study of γδ T cells in repeated Plasmodium falciparum infection. TCRdb reprocessed the multiplex PCR reads using CATT. Found here are 50,000 to 65,000 delta-chain clones, roughly 1.8% of them singletons; the top ten hold 15%. Bulk repertoires came from Vgamma9/Vdelta2+ or Vdelta2-negative gammadelta T cells flow-sorted from PBMC. The sequenced sample was gamma-delta T cells from blood. The receptors come from a pool of human donors (malaria-infected and uninfected, not separated).

Details on this clone: A read error likely explains this, since a far larger clone differs by one base. Distinct nucleotide sequences in the sample also encode this CDR3. This rearrangement joins TRDV1 to TRDJ1; 10 positions match TRDD3. Matching the DNA to germline supplied the J gene, which TCRdb does not give. CDR1 and CDR2 (germline): TSWWSYY, QGS. There are 16 residues in the CDR3. CDR3 residues: CALVFGPLGDISKLIF. The CDR3 nucleotides read TGCGCTCTTGTGTTCGGCCCCCTGGGGGATATCTCTAAACTCATCTTT.

The sample holds many counts of this clone. Other DNA sequences in this sample translate to the same CDR3. This chain joins TRDV1 and TRDJ1; D is perhaps TRDD2 (5 bases). The V end lost 1 base, the J end lost 1 base, and 25 bases lay between the germline ends. Germline V gene sequence: CDR1 TSWWSYY, CDR2 QGS. This CDR3 contains 20 residues. The CDR3 loop is CALGEHPTKGEHRITDKLIF. In DNA, the CDR3 is TGTGCTCTTGGGGAACACCCTACGAAGGGAGAACACAGGATCACCGATAAACTCATCTTT.

A word on this clone: TCRdb has a much larger clone's protein, which differs at residue 17 from the translation of this DNA, likely because of a read error; what is shown is the protein translated from the DNA. There is no J gene call, but TRDV2 is given as the V gene; the table names TRDD3, a call not compared with the DNA. Germline CDR1 and CDR2: GEAIGNYY and EKD. The CDR3 contains 19 residues. The CDR3 coding sequence is TGTGCCTGTTCTACTTCACCCAAAACTGGGGGATACGCTTCCGATAAACCCATCTTT. It specifies CACSTSPKTGGYASDKPIF.

This clone was found many times. The mismatch at residue 16 between this DNA's translation and the TCRdb protein of a much larger clone likely reflects a read error; the protein shown is translated from the DNA. The rearrangement joins TRDV1 to TRDJ1, with TRDD3 matching over 10 bases. Germline V CDR1 and CDR2: TSWWSYY, QGS. The CDR3 runs to 17 residues. The DNA of the CDR3 is TGTGCTCTTGGGGAACCCGAAACGGGGGGGATACGCCATAAACTCACCTTT. It specifies CALGEPETGGIRHKLTF.

This clone was seen at least ten times. A read error is likely here: a far larger clone is one base away. Other DNA sequences in the sample encode the same CDR3. The chain recombines TRDV1 with TRDJ1; tentatively, D is TRDD3 (5 bases). This CDR3 spans 18 amino acids. Germline CDR1 TSWWSYY, CDR2 QGS. The DNA of the CDR3 is TGTGCCCTCAAAAAAGGGGGCCCCCCACGTCCGTACACCGATAAACTCATCTTT. This codes for CALKKGGPPRPYTDKLIF.

This clone was counted at least ten times. TCRdb's protein, taken from a much larger clone, differs from this DNA's translation at residue 15, likely owing to a read error; the protein displayed comes from the DNA. The V gene is TRDV1, the J gene TRDJ1, with 9 bases aligning to TRDD3. The length of the CDR3 is 18 residues. Looked up from germline, CDR1 is TSWWSYY and CDR2 is QGS. CDR3 region: CALGERTGGREYTDRLIF. For the CDR3, the DNA is TGTGCTCTTGGGGAACGGACTGGGGGACGTGAGTACACCGATAGACTCATCTTT.

This clone came up a few times. TCRdb's listed protein matches a much larger clone and diverges from this DNA's translation at residue 17, likely through a read error; the protein shown comes from the DNA. The chain combines TRDV1 with TRDJ1; possible D gene TRDD3, 6 bases. This CDR3 is built from 20 residues. Germline V gives CDR1 TSWWSYY, CDR2 QGS. V was trimmed by 6 bases and J by 9 bases, leaving 38 bases between them. CDR3 protein: CALGPKGGRGTGMLTDELIF. CDR3 DNA sequence: TGTGCTCTTGGTCCAAAGGGCGGCAGGGGTACTGGGATGCTTACGGATGAACTCATCTTT.

Concerning this clone: TCRdb has a much larger clone's protein, which differs at residue 22 from the translation of this DNA, likely because of a read error; what is shown is the protein translated from the DNA. V gene TRDV1 combines with J gene TRDJ1, with 11 bases aligning to TRDD3. In germline, CDR1 is TSWWSYY, CDR2 QGS. This CDR3 has 23 amino acids. The CDR3 region has the DNA TGTGCTCTTGGGAGACCGACTACCTACTCAAGGATCTGGGGGATACACCAAGAGGGTAAACTCACCTTT. As protein: CALGRPTTYSRIWGIHQEGKLTF.

This clone was counted ten times or more. This DNA's translation and the protein TCRdb lists, from a much larger clone, do not match at residue 10, likely due to a read error; the protein shown is translated from the DNA. The J gene is TRDJ1, the V gene TRDV1; TRDD2 might be the D (5 bases). The CDR3 consists of 13 residues. Germline loops: CDR1 TSWWSYY, CDR2 QGS. CDR3: CALGSPFSDRLIF. For the CDR3, the DNA is TGTGCTCTTGGGTCCCCCTTCTCCGATAGACTCATCTTT.

Concerning this clone itself: This likely came from a read error, as a far larger clone is one base away. Other DNA sequences in this sample translate to the same CDR3. The chain carries TRDV1 and TRDJ1; 13 nucleotides line up with TRDD3. CDR3 length equals 24 residues. CDR1 is TSWWSYY, CDR2 QGS, per germline. V was pared by 4 bases and J by 1 base, with 27 bases of the junction left unmatched. The CDR3 loop reads CALGGALYRALGDTRNGPTDKLIF. CDR3 DNA: TGTGCTCTTGGGGGAGCCCTATATCGGGCACTGGGGGATACGCGCAATGGACCCACCGATAAACTCATCTTT.

This clone has more than one count but fewer than ten. The chain employs TRDV1 and TRDJ1; D is unresolved. Because TCRdb records no J gene, it was assigned here through a match of the DNA to germline. In germline, CDR1 is TSWWSYY, CDR2 QGS. The V gene lost 2 bases and the J gene lost 0 bases, with 25 bases spanning the gap. The CDR3 spans 20 residues. This chain's CDR3 is CALGESWLSATLPYTDKLIF. CDR3 sequence (DNA): TGTGCTCTTGGGGAATCCTGGCTCTCCGCCACCCTCCCGTACACCGATAAACTCATCTTT.

With respect to this clone: This DNA's translation and the protein TCRdb lists, from a much larger clone, do not match at residue 5, likely due to a read error; the protein shown is translated from the DNA. The chain uses TRDV1 and TRDJ1; perhaps TRDD2 as D (6 bases). V was pared by 4 bases and J by 0 bases, with 27 bases between. Germline CDR1 is TSWWSYY and CDR2 is QGS. This CDR3 contains 20 residues. The CDR3 nucleotides read TGTGCTCTTGGGGGCGGCTCCTTCCAAGCCTACTGGCTCTACACCGATAAACTCATCTTT. Protein product: CALGGGSFQAYWLYTDKLIF.

This clone was picked up many times. The mismatch at residue 24 between this DNA's translation and the TCRdb protein of a much larger clone likely reflects a read error; the protein shown is translated from the DNA. The rearrangement joins TRDV1 to TRDJ1; 8 nucleotides align to TRDD3. Germline V gene lookup returns CDR1 TSWWSYY and CDR2 QGS. The CDR3 length is 25 residues. This CDR3 reads CALGELGPPLGPLDWGELYTDKLTF. The CDR3 DNA is TGTGCTCTTGGGGAACTAGGACCCCCCTTAGGGCCCCTCGACTGGGGGGAATTGTACACCGATAAACTCACCTTT.